These 32 T cell receptor beta chains were all obtained from the same sample, sequenced in a study of T cell responses to AZD1222 COVID-19 vaccine. Produced via immunoSEQ multiplex PCR; TCRdb's table is partial and in-frame only. This table has approximately 150,000 clones, over 85% appearing once. The specimen comprised peripheral blood, sampled on day 0 of AZD1222 vaccination. These TCRs come from an adult in good health.

The V gene is TRBV7-7, the J gene TRBJ2-5, with 8 bases aligning to TRBD2. V shed 5 bases, J shed 5 bases, and the junction held 7 bases outside the gene matches. Germline V gives CDR1 SSHAT, CDR2 FNYEAQ (reference sequence). This CDR3 region has 14 residues. The CDR3 protein is CASSPGLVGETQYF. CDR3 coding DNA: TGTGCCAGCAGCCCGGGACTAGTCGGGGAGACCCAGTACTTC.

This chain links TRBV3-1 (or the pseudogene TRBV3-2) with TRBJ1-6; D perhaps matches TRBD1 (6 bases). V lost 2 bases to trimming and J lost 9 bases, with 14 bases between them. CDR3 length: 15 residues. Per germline, CDR1 LGHDT and CDR2 YNNKEL (reference sequence). CDR3 region: CASSQNGRGGSPLHF. The CDR3 DNA sequence: TGTGCCAGCAGCCAAAACGGCAGGGGAGGTTCACCCCTCCACTTT.

The chain combines TRBV29-1 with TRBJ1-4, with D possibly being TRBD1 (5 bases). The V gene's germline CDR1 is SQVTM and CDR2 ANQGSEA. There are 14 residues in the CDR3. V was clipped by 3 bases and J by 8 bases, with 16 bases between them. The CDR3 spells CSVDEAGGKEKLFF. DNA of the CDR3: TGCAGCGTTGATGAGGCCGGGGGGAAGGAAAAACTGTTTTTT.

DNA for the CDR3: TGTGCCAGCAGCCAAGATGGGACCCTTTATGGCTACACCTTC. It translates to CASSQDGTLYGYTF. The rearrangement uses TRBV14 and TRBJ1-2, with D possibly TRBD1 on 5 matching bases. V lost 0 bases and J lost 5, with 10 bases in between. This CDR3 has 14 residues. In germline, CDR1 is SGHDN, CDR2 FVKESK.

The chain couples TRBV5-1 to TRBJ1-1; 7 bases fit TRBD1. The CDR3 length is 11 residues. Per germline, CDR1 SGHRS and CDR2 YFSETQ. The ends lost 4 bases at V and 11 bases at J; junction bases unmatched: 5. CDR3 in DNA: TGCGCCAGCAGCGTTACAGGGGTTGCTTTCTTT. Translated: CASSVTGVAFF.

J is TRBJ1-6 and V is TRBV19, with TRBD1 matching 7 bases. From germline, CDR1 is LNHDA and CDR2 SQIVND (reference sequence). V was clipped by 5 bases and J by 4 bases; unmatched bases: 8. This CDR3 comprises 16 residues. In nucleotides, the CDR3 is TGTGCCAGTAGTCCGCTGACAGGGCTATATAATTCACCCCTCCACTTT. It yields the protein CASSPLTGLYNSPLHF. Complete variable domain (other parts from reference TRBV19 and TRBJ1-6): DGGITQSPKYLFRKEGQNVTLSCEQNLNHDAMYWYRQDPGQGLRLIYYSQIVNDFQKGDIAEGYSVSREKKESFPLTVTSAQKNPTAFYLCASSPLTGLYNSPLHFGNGTRLTVT.

V usage is TRBV28 and J usage is TRBJ2-1; 7 bases match TRBD1. The CDR3 runs to 17 residues. With 5 bases clipped from V and 9 bases from J, the junction kept 19 bases outside the gene matches. Germline V gene lookup returns CDR1 MDHEN and CDR2 SYDVKM. The DNA for the CDR3 is TGTGCCAGCAGTCCTGCCTCGTACAGGGGCAATCTAGTTGAGCAGTTCTTC. This codes for CASSPASYRGNLVEQFF.

CDR3 in DNA: TGTGCCAGCAGCGTTACAGGGATAGGGGTTGGCTATGGCTACACCTTC. This translates into CASSVTGIGVGYGYTF. The J gene is TRBJ1-2, the V gene TRBV5-6; possibly TRBD1 for D (6 bases). Trimming cost V 4 bases and J 4 bases, with 20 bases left between them. CDR1 is SGHDT and CDR2 is YYEEEE in the germline V gene. The CDR3 contains 16 residues.

This clone was recorded only once. V is TRBV5-6 and J is TRBJ1-5, with D unresolved. Per germline, CDR1 SGHDT and CDR2 YYEEEE. V was trimmed by 5 bases and J by 5 bases, leaving 14 bases between them. The CDR3 is made up of 14 amino acids. The CDR3 region is CASSILTADQPQHF. The CDR3 DNA sequence: TGTGCCAGCAGTATCCTAACGGCGGATCAGCCCCAGCATTTT. The full variable domain, with the rest looked up from reference TRBV5-6 and TRBJ1-5, is DAGVTQSPTHLIKTRGQQVTLRCSPKSGHDTVSWYQQALGQGPQFIFQYYEEEERQRGNFPDRFSGHQFPNYSSELNVNALLLGDSALYLCASSILTADQPQHFGDGTRLSIL.

The rearrangement joins TRBV18 to TRBJ2-3; weak D call: TRBD2 (6 bases). Trimming took off 5 bases at V and 4 bases at J, with 7 bases between the two ends. Looked up from germline, CDR1 is KGHSH and CDR2 is LQKENI. The length of the CDR3 is 12 residues. CDR3 nucleotide sequence: TGTGCCAGCTCATGGGGGGCAGATACGCAGTATTTT. Protein sequence: CASSWGADTQYF.

The chain carries TRBV7-9 and TRBJ2-1; D gene ambiguous. Germline CDR1 is SEHNR and CDR2 is FQNEAQ (reference sequence). This CDR3 is built from 12 residues. Deletions cut 1 base from V and 5 bases from J, with 3 bases between. CDR3 sequence reads: CASSLVDNEQFF. The CDR3 bases are TGTGCCAGCAGCTTAGTAGACAATGAGCAGTTCTTC.

The chain couples TRBV5-1 to TRBJ2-7, with D unclear. Per the germline V gene, CDR1 is SGHRS and CDR2 is YFSETQ. V gave up 3 bases and J gave up 1 base, with 11 bases separating them. This CDR3 is built from 14 residues. For the CDR3, the DNA is TGCGCCAGCAGCTCCGGATTGTTATCCTACGAGCAGTACTTC. Translation: CASSSGLLSYEQYF.

This chain uses TRBV7-2 with TRBJ1-2, with D perhaps matching TRBD1 (6 bases). V gave up 6 bases and J gave up 1 base, with 12 bases separating them. This CDR3 spans 14 amino acids. Germline V gives CDR1 SGHTA, CDR2 FQGNSA. The CDR3 sequence is CASSPGGLNYGYTF. In DNA form, the CDR3 reads TGTGCCAGCAGTCCGGGGGGCCTTAACTATGGCTACACCTTC.

The chain couples TRBV25-1 to TRBJ2-3; D uncertain. Germline CDR1 is MGHDK and CDR2 is SYGVNS. The V end was cut by 8 bases, the J end by 9 bases, with 12 bases between. This CDR3 has 11 amino acids. CDR3 coding DNA: TGTGCCAGCTTCCGAGCCAACACGCAGTATTTT. The encoded protein is CASFRANTQYF. Together with reference TRBV25-1 and TRBJ2-3, the CDR3 gives the full variable domain: EADIYQTPRYLVIGTGKKITLECSQTMGHDKMYWYQQDPGMELHLIHYSYGVNSTEKGDLSSESTVSRIRTEHFPLTLESARPSHTSQYLCASFRANTQYFGPGTRLTVL.

This chain joins TRBV7-3 and TRBJ2-1, with D possibly TRBD2 on 6 matching bases. The germline V and J ends were trimmed by 6 bases and 1 base, with 10 bases remaining between them. This CDR3 has 14 amino acids. The V gene's germline CDR1 is SGHTA and CDR2 FQGTGA. CDR3 DNA: TGTGCCAGCAGTCCGGGAGTGTCCTACAATGAGCAGTTCTTC. This sequence encodes CASSPGVSYNEQFF.

This clone was counted between two and nine times. The chain joins TRBV18 to TRBJ1-2, with D unresolved. The CDR3 totals 11 residues. CDR1 KGHSH and CDR2 LQKENI come from the germline V gene. V was trimmed by 2 bases and J by 7 bases, leaving 5 bases between them. This CDR3 reads CASSPKSGYTF. The DNA of the CDR3 is TGTGCCAGCTCACCAAAGAGTGGCTACACCTTC.

The rearrangement links TRBV5-6 to TRBJ1-5; 7 nucleotides align to TRBD1. The CDR3 consists of 15 residues. From germline, CDR1 is SGHDT and CDR2 YYEEEE. V lost 4 bases to trimming and J lost 7 bases; unmatched junction nucleotides: 11. DNA for the CDR3: TGTGCCAGCAGCCTGACAGGGCTGGGGACCCAGCCCCAGCATTTT. Its protein is CASSLTGLGTQPQHF.

The rearrangement links TRBV3-1 (or the pseudogene TRBV3-2) to TRBJ1-4; TRBD1 aligns across 7 bases. The germline V gene has CDR1 LGHDT and CDR2 YNNKEL (reference sequence). V lost 4 bases and J lost 7; bases outside the gene matches: 12. The CDR3 runs to 16 residues. CDR3: CASSPTVAGGAEKLFF. CDR3 in DNA: TGTGCCAGCAGCCCAACGGTAGCAGGGGGAGCTGAAAAACTGTTTTTT.

The V gene is TRBV7-9, the J gene TRBJ1-2, with TRBD1 as a possible D gene (5 bases). Trimming stripped 2 bases from V and 3 bases from J, with 19 bases between. The germline V gene encodes CDR1 SEHNR and CDR2 FQNEAQ (reference sequence). This CDR3 has 17 amino acids. The CDR3 DNA sequence: TGTGCCAGCAGCTTAAGAGTCCGAGACAGCCAACACTATGGCTACACCTTC. Translation: CASSLRVRDSQHYGYTF.

The chain combines TRBV6-2 or TRBV6-3 with TRBJ2-5, with 12 bases fitting TRBD2. The germline V gene encodes CDR1 MNHEY and CDR2 SVGEGT. This CDR3 comprises 16 residues. V was pared by 1 base and J by 5 bases, with 5 bases of the junction left unmatched. CDR3 sequence (DNA): TGTGCCAGCAGTTACTTACTAGCGGGAGGTGGGGAGACCCAGTACTTC. This sequence encodes CASSYLLAGGGETQYF.

The V call is TRBV13, the J call TRBJ2-3; 15 bases line up with TRBD2. V lost 4 bases and J lost 4; bases outside the gene matches: 9. The CDR3 runs to 18 residues. The germline CDR1 and CDR2 sequences are PRHDT and FYEKMQ (reference sequence). The CDR3 is CASSSGLAGGPGADTQYF. DNA of the CDR3: TGTGCCAGCAGCTCGGGACTAGCGGGAGGCCCCGGGGCAGATACGCAGTATTTT.

V is TRBV7-8 and J is TRBJ2-7, with 8 positions matching TRBD1. CDR3 length equals 19 residues. Germline CDR1 is SGHVS and CDR2 is FQNEAQ. The junction had 17 bases not matched to a gene; V was cut back by 4 bases and J by 0 bases. The CDR3 protein is CASSSEDVKGTGPSYEQYF. As DNA, the CDR3 is TGTGCCAGCAGCTCAGAAGATGTAAAAGGGACAGGACCCTCCTACGAGCAGTACTTC.

V gene TRBV18 combines with J gene TRBJ2-7, with TRBD2 as a possible D gene (6 bases). Germline CDR1 and CDR2: KGHSH and LQKENI. CDR3 length: 15 amino acids. V lost 3 bases to trimming and J lost 2 bases, with 14 bases between them. DNA for the CDR3: TGTGCCAGCTCACCGTTGGGGGGACCCACCTACGAGCAGTACTTC. This sequence encodes CASSPLGGPTYEQYF.

This sequence joins TRBV25-1 and TRBJ2-7; 9 bases map to TRBD1. CDR3 size: 14 residues. The V segment lost 4 bases and the J segment 3 bases; nucleotides outside the gene matches: 4. Germline loops: CDR1 MGHDK, CDR2 SYGVNS. CDR3 sequence: CASSGGTGHYEQYF. In nucleotides, the CDR3 is TGTGCCAGCAGTGGAGGGACAGGGCACTACGAGCAGTACTTC.

This clone showed up just once. The chain carries TRBV28 and TRBJ2-3; 14 bases agree with TRBD2. CDR3 length: 19 amino acids. V was clipped by 5 bases and J by 3 bases; unmatched bases: 13. Germline loops: CDR1 MDHEN, CDR2 SYDVKM. The CDR3 sequence is CASSPSPGLAGGGTDTQYF. CDR3 DNA: TGTGCCAGCAGTCCATCCCCCGGACTAGCGGGAGGTGGGACAGATACGCAGTATTTT.

This chain joins TRBV29-1 and TRBJ2-7; D might be TRBD2 (6 bases). From germline, CDR1 is SQVTM and CDR2 ANQGSEA. This CDR3 is 15 amino acids long. V was shortened by 6 bases and J by 4 bases, with 22 bases between the two germline ends. The CDR3 nucleotides read TGCAGCGTCGAATGGCGGGAAGGAGCCGCTTACGAGCAGTACTTC. Translated, it gives CSVEWREGAAYEQYF.

This clone has a single count. The genes are TRBV4-1 and TRBJ1-5, with 9 bases lining up with TRBD1. The germline gives CDR1 MGHRA, CDR2 YSYEKL. The V gene end was trimmed by 3 bases and the J gene end by 1 base; junction bases not matched to a gene: 4. The CDR3 totals 16 residues. The CDR3 nucleotides are TGCGCCAGCAGCCACTACGGGACAGGGAGCAATCAGCCCCAGCATTTT. It codes for CASSHYGTGSNQPQHF.

The genes are TRBV27 and TRBJ2-1; the match to TRBD2 covers 9 bases. After removal of 4 bases from V and 3 bases from J, the junction contained 7 bases not matched to a gene. CDR1 and CDR2 (germline): MNHEY, SMNVEV (reference sequence). The CDR3 runs 16 residues. CDR3 in amino acids: CASSSGSGSVYNEQFF. The CDR3 nucleotides are TGTGCCAGCAGTTCAGGTAGCGGGAGCGTCTACAATGAGCAGTTCTTC.

V usage is TRBV7-2 and J usage is TRBJ1-5; D perhaps matches TRBD1 (5 bases). The ends were cut back, 5 bases at V and 1 base at J, with 9 bases in the middle. Germline CDR1 is SGHTA and CDR2 is FQGNSA. This CDR3 spans 14 amino acids. The CDR3 nucleotides read TGTGCCAGCAGCCTCTACAGGAGCAATCAGCCCCAGCATTTT. Translated, it gives CASSLYRSNQPQHF. The full variable domain, in which reference TRBV7-2 and TRBJ1-5 provide the parts outside the CDR3, is GAGVSQSPSNKVTEKGKDVELRCDPISGHTALYWYRQSLGQGLEFLIYFQGNSAPDKSGLPSDRFSAERTGGSVSTLTIQRTQQEDSAVYLCASSLYRSNQPQHFGDGTRLSIL.

The chain uses TRBV20-1 and TRBJ2-7; D gene unclear. The CDR3 has 11 amino acids. The germline V gene has CDR1 DFQATT and CDR2 SNEGSKA (reference sequence). Trimming shortened V by 5 bases and J by 6 bases, and 11 bases separated the two germline ends. The DNA of the CDR3 is TGCAGTGCTTCCCCTAGTACCGAGCAGTACTTC. This codes for CSASPSTEQYF.

The chain recombines TRBV5-6 with TRBJ2-1; the D call may be TRBD1 or TRBD2 (6 bases each). Germline V lookup: CDR1 SGHDT, CDR2 YYEEEE. CDR3 length: 13 residues. V gave up 1 base and J gave up 8 bases, with 10 bases separating them. The CDR3 bases are TGTGCCAGCAGCTTGTCAGGGGAGGATGAGCAGTTCTTC. This translates into CASSLSGEDEQFF.

This chain's CDR3 is CASSLVGINNEQFF. CDR3 DNA sequence: TGTGCCAGCAGCTTAGTCGGGATCAACAATGAGCAGTTCTTC. V is TRBV7-8 and J is TRBJ2-1; tentatively, D is TRBD2 (5 bases). V lost 1 base and J 5 bases, leaving 9 bases between the germline ends. The CDR3 extends over 14 amino acids. Germline V gene lookup returns CDR1 SGHVS and CDR2 FQNEAQ.